One and the same sample provided the 10 T cell receptor beta chains below, sequenced in a study of cytomegalovirus exposure and HLA in healthy donors. PCR was performed using 60 Vbeta and 13 Jbeta primers. Sequencing used immunoSEQ multiplex PCR; TCRdb keeps in-frame clones, though not all of them. The table has 210,000 or so clones, 77% seen once. The sequenced sample consisted of PBMCs. These receptors were taken from a woman aged 60-75 years in good health and CMV-seropositive.

The V gene is TRBV29-1, the J gene TRBJ2-7, with D uncertain. Germline-derived CDR1 and CDR2 are SQVTM and ANQGSEA. This CDR3 is 11 amino acids long. The CDR3 sequence: CSFCRAYEQYF. DNA of the CDR3: TGCAGTTTTTGCCGGGCCTACGAGCAGTACTTC.

This rearrangement joins TRBV2 to TRBJ2-5, with unresolved D. The length of the CDR3 is 14 residues. V gave up 4 bases and J gave up 1 base, with 10 bases separating them. Germline-derived CDR1 and CDR2 are SNHLY and FYNNEI. In DNA form, the CDR3 reads TGTGCCAGCAGTGTGAGTAGCAGCCAAGAGACCCAGTACTTC. It is translated as CASSVSSSQETQYF.

The chain carries TRBV5-1 and TRBJ2-7; 15 bases are a match to TRBD2. Germline-derived CDR1 and CDR2 are SGHRS and YFSETQ. CDR3 length equals 17 residues. V was clipped by 0 bases and J by 1 base; unmatched bases: 2. The CDR3 region is CASSLGGLAGGSYEQYF. As DNA, the CDR3 is TGCGCCAGCAGCTTGGGGGGACTAGCGGGGGGATCCTACGAGCAGTACTTC.

V and J are TRBV2 and TRBJ1-1; perhaps TRBD1 as D (5 bases). Germline-derived CDR1 and CDR2 are SNHLY and FYNNEI. CDR3 length equals 14 residues. V lost 4 bases, J lost 1 base, and 10 bases lay in between. The CDR3 region has the DNA TGTGCCAGCAGTGCTAATACAGGGAACACTGAAGCTTTCTTT. Protein product: CASSANTGNTEAFF.

The chain is built from TRBV29-1 and TRBJ2-1; maybe TRBD1 (5 bases). Germline V lookup: CDR1 SQVTM, CDR2 ANQGSEA. V was clipped by 7 bases and J by 9 bases, with 19 bases between them. This CDR3 region has 13 residues. DNA for the CDR3: TGCAGCGGGGCCCTTCCCAGGGTGGCTGAGCAGTTCTTC. Its translation: CSGALPRVAEQFF.

The rearrangement joins TRBV7-2 to TRBJ1-5; D gene ambiguous. Trimming pared 0 bases from V and 5 bases from J, leaving 20 bases between. CDR1 and CDR2 from the germline V gene are SGHTA and FQGNSA. The CDR3 is 18 amino acids. The CDR3 DNA reads TGTGCCAGCAGCTTAGCGGGGTCAAATAGGGAGAGATATCAGCCCCAGCATTTT. Translating gives CASSLAGSNRERYQPQHF.

The V and J genes are TRBV7-9 and TRBJ2-7; D remains ambiguous. CDR3 length: 15 residues. Germline V lookup: CDR1 SEHNR, CDR2 FQNEAQ (reference sequence). The V gene lost 1 base and the J gene lost 8 bases, with 18 bases spanning the gap. In nucleotides, the CDR3 is TGTGCCAGCAGCTTAGACCCCGAGTCTCCCAGGAAGCAGTACTTC. This encodes CASSLDPESPRKQYF.

The chain uses TRBV6-5 and TRBJ1-1; the match to TRBD1 covers 9 bases. V lost 6 bases, J lost 4 bases, and 3 bases stayed unmatched. Germline V gene data show CDR1 as MNHEY and CDR2 as SVGAGI. The CDR3 is 13 residues long. The CDR3 reads CASRDRGGTEAFF. The CDR3 DNA sequence: TGTGCCAGCAGAGACAGGGGGGGCACTGAAGCTTTCTTT.

The rearrangement joins TRBV7-9 to TRBJ2-3; a possible D gene is TRBD2 (5 bases). Between the trimmed V and J ends, which lost 6 bases and 0 bases, there was a span of 16 bases. This CDR3 is built from 16 residues. Per the germline V gene, CDR1 is SEHNR and CDR2 is FQNEAQ (reference sequence). The CDR3 DNA follows: TGTGCCAGCAGTCTTAACGCGGGCGTTAGCACAGATACGCAGTATTTT. Translated: CASSLNAGVSTDTQYF.

This chain uses TRBV5-1 with TRBJ1-2; D may be TRBD1 (6 bases). Germline assignment: CDR1 SGHRS and CDR2 YFSETQ. The CDR3 sequence is 14 residues long. V lost 3 bases and J lost 2, with 11 bases in between. The CDR3 loop reads CASSWGPPNYGYTF. The CDR3 DNA reads as TGCGCCAGCAGCTGGGGGCCGCCCAACTATGGCTACACCTTC. Full variable domain (missing parts from reference TRBV5-1 and TRBJ1-2): KAGVTQTPRYLIKTRGQQVTLSCSPISGHRSVSWYQQTPGQGLQFLFEYFSETQRNKGNFPGRFSGRQFSNSRSEMNVSTLELGDSALYLCASSWGPPNYGYTFGSGTRLTVV.